This TCR beta chain was sequenced during a study of shared clonotypes between healthy human individuals (dated by TCRdb to the early 2020s). Regarding the study in general: A few men and two women, aged 18 to 49 years, made up the cohort. To increase sequencing depth and limit assay-specific biases, different laboratories used diverse techniques to prepare libraries and sequence TCR repertoires. To estimate repertoire size and how much clonotype sharing occurs between individuals, the study deeply sequenced the blood TCR repertoires of a handful of healthy adults. Each donor's leukapheresis produced roughly between roughly 0.94 and 9.5 billion PBMCs.

Findings and caveats that apply to the study as a whole: Sampling was limited to blood, and TCR repertoires in tissue likely differ from TCR repertoires in blood. Pairwise subsampling led to the expectation that sequencing depth would affect the degree of clonotype sharing among donors. The small number of donors limited the genetic and exposure-history diversity represented.

V is reduced by 1 base and J by 1 base, leaving a spacing of 7 bases between them. Based on the germline V gene, the CDR1 and CDR2 sequences are SGHNT and YENEEA. The CDR3 contains 14 residues, cysteine and phenylalanine counted. Only the CDR3 DNA is retained, 42 bases long and in frame from the first base. Healthy HIV-negative adults with no recently reported acute infections or vaccinations were included as donors. Every donor was a Caucasian adult residing in Nashville, Tennessee, USA. For unsorted samples, roughly 90 million PBMCs were counted, and genomic DNA was extracted using the QIAamp DNA Blood Mini kit. Blood was collected by leukapheresis, and PBMCs were isolated by Ficoll-Histopaque density gradient centrifugation and then cryopreserved in liquid nitrogen vapor phase. Comments on this clone: There is no known antigen for this receptor. Nothing much larger sits one base from this clone, and base qualities are not available.

Using the deep immunoSEQ assay, multiplex PCR amplified TCR CDR3 regions from genomic DNA. Extracted genomic DNA from each cell subset was spread evenly across all wells of several immunoSEQ 96-well plates, with each plate serving as a replicate. For unsorted PBMC, 250 to 350 ng of genomic DNA, equivalent to about 30,000 T cell genomes, went into each replicate PCR. Ten immunoSEQ deep assay plates were used to sequence unsorted PBMC genomic DNA. The purified libraries were quantified using a Qubit 3.0 fluorometer, sized with a Bioanalyzer 2100, and then quantified again using the KAPA Library Quantification kit. Each immunoSEQ 96-well plate was sequenced on its own single-read 150-cycle Illumina NextSeq 550 flow cell. The paper's data handling went like this. Because only junctional sequences without quality scores were contained in the immunoSEQ output, filtering matching that applied to full-length reads could not be performed. Sequences were annotated with PyIR, a Python wrapper for IgBLAST v1.9, using IMGT germline references to assign V/J genes and CDR3. Reads were filtered out if the reads had weak V/J assignments (E-value above 1e-6), no CDR3, stop codons, out-of-frame junctions, or ambiguous translated residues. V3J clonotypes were defined as sequences sharing the same inferred V gene, J gene, and CDR3 amino acid sequence. Percentage overlap between repertoires was calculated by dividing the number of shared unique clonotypes by the size of the smaller repertoire. RTK rarefaction, the Chao1 estimator, and Recon v2.1 estimates of unobserved clonotypes were used to assess repertoire richness. Held by TCRdb, this immuneACCESS table contains in-frame sequences only and omits some clones. Under half of the omission traces to an unresolved V gene where checked; the cause of the rest is unknown. D and trimming were read from the DNA, whereas the V and J calls and clone size are those reported in that table. The sample table contains 500,000 to 650,000 clones; only one count was recorded for roughly 79% of them. The leading ten clones occupy approximately 12% of the sample.

Sequencing was done on a sample of PBMCs. This TCR derives from a woman in her 40s in good health. Some clones in this sample may be carry-over from other donors' samples. Recombination joined TRBV11-3 with TRBJ2-5; no confident D gene assignment can be made. The nucleotide sequence is given as TGTGCCAGCAGCTTAGGGGCAAGCCAAGAGACCCAGTACTTC. Its protein product is CASSLGASQETQYF.